One sample yielded the 30 T cell receptor beta chains listed below, sequenced in a study of OX40 agonist ivuxolimab in advanced cancers. Assay: immunoSEQ multiplex PCR; the TCRdb copy retains only in-frame clones and omits some. The repertoire holds 45,000 to 65,000 clones, roughly 86% seen once, with around 3.3% in the top ten. The specimen was CD4+ or CD8+ T cells sorted from blood, collected in a trial of the OX40 agonist ivuxolimab. These receptors all stem from an adult with an advanced solid tumor such as melanoma, head and neck, liver or kidney cancer.

V is TRBV19 and J is TRBJ2-7, with a weak D call TRBD1 (5 bases). Germline CDR1 and CDR2: LNHDA and SQIVND (reference sequence). The CDR3 consists of 13 residues. Trimming left V 9 bases short and J 6 bases short, with 18 bases between. The CDR3 spells CASSQAQFAEQYF. The CDR3 coding sequence is TGTGCCAGCTCACAGGCCCAATTTGCCGAGCAGTACTTC.

V and J are TRBV18 and TRBJ1-6, with D perhaps TRBD1 (6 bases). The V and J ends lost 6 bases and 0 bases respectively, with 12 bases between them. The CDR3 contains 16 residues. Germline CDR1 KGHSH, CDR2 LQKENI. CDR3 bases: TGTGCCAGCTCCAGGCAGGGGAGCTCCTATAATTCACCCCTCCACTTT. This codes for CASSRQGSSYNSPLHF. The whole variable domain, filled in from reference TRBV18 and TRBJ1-6, reads NAGVMQNPRHLVRRRGQEARLRCSPMKGHSHVYWYRQLPEEGLKFMVYLQKENIIDESGMPKERFSAEFPKEGPSILRIQQVVRGDSAAYFCASSRQGSSYNSPLHFGNGTRLTVT.

The gene calls are TRBV7-6 and TRBJ2-1, with D unclear. The CDR3 covers 16 residues. Trimming shortened V by 0 bases and J by 0 bases, and 9 bases separated the two germline ends. CDR1 and CDR2 from the germline V gene are SGHVS and FNYEAQ. For the CDR3, the DNA is TGTGCCAGCAGCTTAGCTTCGCACCGCTCCTACAATGAGCAGTTCTTC. Translation gives CASSLASHRSYNEQFF.

The chain employs TRBV7-3 and TRBJ2-2; unclear D gene. CDR3 length: 13 amino acids. Trimming shortened V by 2 bases and J by 5 bases, and 6 bases separated the two germline ends. Germline CDR1 and CDR2: SGHTA and FQGTGA. Here the CDR3 DNA reads TGTGCCAGCAGCTTATCGGCAACCGGGGAGCTGTTTTTT. Protein: CASSLSATGELFF.

This sequence joins TRBV6-1 and TRBJ1-2, with 7 bases matching TRBD1. The CDR3 contains 14 residues. Trimming removed 6 bases from V and 1 base from J; junction bases left unmatched: 5. Germline values: CDR1 MNHNS, CDR2 SASEGT. This CDR3 reads CASRTTGLNYGYTF. The CDR3 bases are TGTGCCAGCAGGACGACAGGGCTTAACTATGGCTACACCTTC.

There are a few counts of this clone. This sequence joins TRBV5-1 and TRBJ2-5; 9 bases fit TRBD1. J was trimmed by 1 base and V by 0 bases; bases with no gene match: 7. Per the germline V gene, CDR1 is SGHRS and CDR2 is YFSETQ. This CDR3 has 17 residues. CDR3 bases: TGCGCCAGCAGCTTGGCCGGACAGGGGCTTATCCAAGAGACCCAGTACTTC. Encoded protein: CASSLAGQGLIQETQYF. Full variable domain (remainder filled in from reference TRBV5-1 and TRBJ2-5): KAGVTQTPRYLIKTRGQQVTLSCSPISGHRSVSWYQQTPGQGLQFLFEYFSETQRNKGNFPGRFSGRQFSNSRSEMNVSTLELGDSALYLCASSLAGQGLIQETQYFGPGTRLLVL.

This chain links TRBV7-3 with TRBJ2-2, with 11 bases fitting TRBD2. The length of the CDR3 is 14 residues. The V gene's germline CDR1 is SGHTA and CDR2 FQGTGA. After removal of 4 bases from V and 8 bases from J, the junction contained 3 bases not matched to a gene. CDR3 DNA sequence: TGTGCCAGCAGCTCCTTAGCGGGAGGGGGGGAGCTGTTTTTT. It yields the protein CASSSLAGGGELFF.

This chain joins TRBV11-2 and TRBJ2-7, with D unresolved. This CDR3 has 12 residues. Germline CDR1 SGHAT, CDR2 FQNNGV. Between the trimmed V and J ends, which lost 5 bases and 0 bases, there was a span of 5 bases. In nucleotides, the CDR3 is TGTGCCAGCAGCCTCGACTCCTACGAGCAGTACTTC. Translating gives CASSLDSYEQYF.

The rearrangement uses TRBV9 and TRBJ2-7; 8 positions match TRBD1. Per the germline V gene, CDR1 is SGDLS and CDR2 is YYNGEE. The CDR3 spans 13 residues. Trimming at V came to 3 bases and at J to 2 bases, leaving 1 base not matched to a gene. This chain's CDR3 is CASSAGQAYEQYF. The DNA of the CDR3 is TGTGCCAGCAGCGCGGGACAGGCCTACGAGCAGTACTTC. The whole variable domain, filled in from reference TRBV9 and TRBJ2-7, reads DSGVTQTPKHLITATGQRVTLRCSPRSGDLSVYWYQQSLDQGLQFLIQYYNGEERAKGNILERFSAQQFPDLHSELNLSSLELGDSALYFCASSAGQAYEQYFGPGTRLTVT.

This chain joins TRBV28 and TRBJ1-5; D is unresolved. Trimming removed 9 bases at V and 3 bases at J, with 12 bases between. CDR3 length: 13 amino acids. The germline gives CDR1 MDHEN, CDR2 SYDVKM. The CDR3 DNA reads as TGTGCCAGTGTGGCAGGTACCAATCAGCCCCAGCATTTT. As protein: CASVAGTNQPQHF.

This rearrangement joins TRBV5-6 to TRBJ2-5, with TRBD1 as a possible D gene (5 bases). Germline V gene sequence: CDR1 SGHDT, CDR2 YYEEEE. V lost 4 bases and J 2 bases, leaving 15 bases between the germline ends. This CDR3 region has 15 residues. The CDR3 nucleotides are TGTGCCAGCAGCCCAACAGGAGCTACACAAGAGACCCAGTACTTC. It specifies CASSPTGATQETQYF. The whole variable domain, remainder taken from reference TRBV5-6 and TRBJ2-5, is DAGVTQSPTHLIKTRGQQVTLRCSPKSGHDTVSWYQQALGQGPQFIFQYYEEEERQRGNFPDRFSGHQFPNYSSELNVNALLLGDSALYLCASSPTGATQETQYFGPGTRLLVL.

The chain recombines TRBV29-1 with TRBJ2-4, with TRBD2 as a possible D gene (6 bases). Between the trimmed V and J ends, which lost 4 bases and 6 bases, there was a span of 10 bases. Germline CDR1 and CDR2: SQVTM and ANQGSEA. The CDR3 runs to 12 residues. Here the CDR3 DNA reads TGCAGCGTTGGGTTAGCGGTAAACATTCAGTACTTC. It is translated as CSVGLAVNIQYF. The full variable domain, rest sourced from reference TRBV29-1 and TRBJ2-4, is SAVISQKPSRDICQRGTSLTIQCQVDSQVTMMFWYRQQPGQSLTLIATANQGSEATYESGFVIDKFPISRPNLTFSTLTVSNMSPEDSSIYLCSVGLAVNIQYFGAGTRLSVL.

This chain links TRBV11-1 with TRBJ2-2; D remains ambiguous. CDR1 is SGHAT, CDR2 FQDESV, per germline (reference sequence). Trimming cost V 3 bases and J 7 bases, with 12 bases left between them. This CDR3 is built from 14 residues. This CDR3 is CASSLITSGGELFF. CDR3 bases: TGTGCCAGCAGCTTGATAACGTCCGGCGGGGAGCTGTTTTTT.

This chain uses TRBV10-1 with TRBJ2-2; 8 bases fit TRBD2. This CDR3 region has 13 residues. The V gene end was trimmed by 4 bases and the J gene end by 5 bases; junction bases not matched to a gene: 0. Germline loops: CDR1 WNHNN, CDR2 SYGVQD (reference sequence). The CDR3 bases are TGCGCCAGCAGTGGACTAGCGACCGGGGAGCTGTTTTTT. Translating gives CASSGLATGELFF.

J is TRBJ2-5 and V is TRBV29-1; D not certain. The germline CDR1 and CDR2 sequences are SQVTM and ANQGSEA. The CDR3 extends over 12 amino acids. Trimming took off 5 bases at V and 1 base at J, with 8 bases between the two ends. CDR3 sequence: CSVRAFQETQYF. CDR3 bases: TGCAGCGTTAGGGCCTTCCAAGAGACCCAGTACTTC.

The rearrangement links TRBV18 to TRBJ2-1; D is unclear. This CDR3 has 12 residues. CDR1 is KGHSH, CDR2 LQKENI, per germline. V lost 2 bases and J 7 bases, leaving 6 bases between the germline ends. CDR3 sequence reads: CASSPVGNEQFF. The CDR3 bases are TGTGCCAGCTCACCAGTCGGGAATGAGCAGTTCTTC.

V usage is TRBV18 and J usage is TRBJ2-2; 9 nucleotides agree with TRBD2. With 6 bases clipped from V and 8 bases from J, the junction kept 7 bases outside the gene matches. Germline assignment: CDR1 KGHSH and CDR2 LQKENI. This CDR3 comprises 14 residues. CDR3 DNA sequence: TGTGCCAGCTCCCCTATAGCGGGAGATGGGGAGCTGTTTTTT. As protein: CASSPIAGDGELFF.

The rearrangement joins TRBV2 to TRBJ2-1, with TRBD1 identical over 7 bases. J was trimmed by 6 bases and V by 10 bases; bases with no gene match: 12. CDR1 is SNHLY and CDR2 is FYNNEI in the germline V gene. The CDR3 is made up of 14 amino acids. In DNA form, the CDR3 reads TGTGCCAACTCCGGGACAGATGCCCCCAATGAGCAGTTCTTC. It yields the protein CANSGTDAPNEQFF.

The chain links TRBV18 to TRBJ1-5; D might be TRBD1 (6 bases). The CDR3 extends over 13 amino acids. V gave up 3 bases and J gave up 5 bases, with 8 bases separating them. Germline V gene data show CDR1 as KGHSH and CDR2 as LQKENI. CDR3 sequence reads: CASSPYRDQPQHF. The CDR3 DNA reads TGTGCCAGCTCACCGTACAGGGATCAGCCCCAGCATTTT.

The rearrangement uses TRBV9 and TRBJ2-5; D is uncertain. CDR1 is SGDLS, CDR2 YYNGEE, per germline. V lost 4 bases and J lost 5, with 12 bases in between. The CDR3 contains 13 residues. The CDR3 spells CASSRSISETQYF. Here the CDR3 DNA reads TGTGCCAGCAGCCGGTCGATTTCGGAGACCCAGTACTTC.

This chain uses TRBV19 with TRBJ2-2; no definite D call. Deletions cut 5 bases from V and 7 bases from J, with 5 bases between. Germline V gene data show CDR1 as LNHDA and CDR2 as SQIVND (reference sequence). This CDR3 is built from 11 residues. CDR3 loop: CASSELGELFF. CDR3 nucleotides: TGTGCCAGTAGTGAGCTCGGGGAGCTGTTTTTT.

The gene calls are TRBV2 and TRBJ2-3, with 9 nucleotides matching TRBD1. Germline trimming cut 2 bases from V and 3 bases from J; bases unmatched to any gene: 3. CDR1 is SNHLY, CDR2 FYNNEI, per germline. The CDR3 sequence is 15 residues long. CDR3 bases: TGTGCCAGCAGTGAAAACAGGGGGCAGACAGATACGCAGTATTTT. Amino acids: CASSENRGQTDTQYF. The variable domain in full, completed from reference TRBV2 and TRBJ2-3, reads EPEVTQTPSHQVTQMGQEVILRCVPISNHLYFYWYRQILGQKVEFLVSFYNNEISEKSEIFDDQFSVERPDGSNFTLKIRSTKLEDSAMYFCASSENRGQTDTQYFGPGTRLTVL.

The J gene is TRBJ1-1, the V gene TRBV30; no definite D call. The CDR3 loop spans 12 amino acids. Germline V lookup: CDR1 GTSNPN, CDR2 SVGIG (reference sequence). Between the trimmed V and J ends, which lost 4 bases and 1 base, there was a span of 7 bases. DNA of the CDR3: TGTGCCTGGATCTGGACGAACACTGAAGCTTTCTTT. Its translation is CAWIWTNTEAFF.

This chain links TRBV4-1 with TRBJ2-3, with D possibly being TRBD2 (6 bases). CDR3 length: 14 residues. CDR1 MGHRA and CDR2 YSYEKL come from the germline V gene. V lost 4 bases and J lost 0, with 8 bases in between. CDR3 DNA: TGCGCCAGCAGCCGCGGGGTAAGCACAGATACGCAGTATTTT. Translating it yields CASSRGVSTDTQYF.

The gene calls are TRBV11-2 and TRBJ2-7, with no clear D. The V gene lost 2 bases and the J gene lost 3 bases, with 11 bases spanning the gap. Germline V gene lookup returns CDR1 SGHAT and CDR2 FQNNGV. CDR3 length equals 14 residues. CDR3 region: CASSLTGGGYEQYF. The CDR3 DNA sequence: TGTGCCAGCAGCTTAACCGGTGGCGGCTACGAGCAGTACTTC.

The genes are TRBV11-2 and TRBJ2-1, with TRBD2 identical over 14 bases. This CDR3 has 19 amino acids. From germline, CDR1 is SGHAT and CDR2 FQNNGV. The ends lost 0 bases at V and 4 bases at J; junction bases unmatched: 8. The CDR3 loop reads CASSLDSSGLAGDYNEQFF. CDR3 in DNA: TGTGCCAGCAGCTTAGACTCCTCGGGACTAGCGGGGGATTACAATGAGCAGTTCTTC. The whole variable domain, filled in from reference TRBV11-2 and TRBJ2-1, reads EAGVAQSPRYKIIEKRQSVAFWCNPISGHATLYWYQQILGQGPKLLIQFQNNGVVDDSQLPKDRFSAERLKGVDSTLKIQPAKLEDSAVYLCASSLDSSGLAGDYNEQFFGPGTRLTVL.

This chain links TRBV5-1 with TRBJ2-5, with D perhaps TRBD1 (5 bases). This CDR3 contains 14 residues. The ends were cut back, 4 bases at V and 5 bases at J, with 15 bases in the middle. Germline values: CDR1 SGHRS, CDR2 YFSETQ. DNA for the CDR3: TGCGCCAGCAGCGGGGCAGCAGGGCAGGAGACCCAGTACTTC. This gives the protein CASSGAAGQETQYF.

The V and J genes are TRBV6-5 and TRBJ2-7; no definite D call. The V end lost 6 bases, the J end lost 6 bases, and 12 bases lay between the germline ends. The CDR3 loop spans 12 amino acids. Germline V CDR1 and CDR2: MNHEY, SVGAGI. The CDR3 sequence is CASSSWGGEQYF. CDR3 nucleotides: TGTGCCAGCAGCTCGTGGGGTGGCGAGCAGTACTTC.

The rearrangement joins TRBV27 to TRBJ1-2; D unresolved. This CDR3 has 13 amino acids. Trimming shortened V by 3 bases and J by 5 bases, and 10 bases separated the two germline ends. Germline CDR1 and CDR2: MNHEY and SMNVEV (reference sequence). CDR3 sequence: CASSLADGYGYTF. CDR3 nucleotides: TGTGCCAGCAGTTTGGCGGACGGTTATGGCTACACCTTC.

The chain carries TRBV6-5 and TRBJ1-3; 7 bases fit TRBD1. There are 15 residues in the CDR3. With 6 bases clipped from V and 0 bases from J, the junction kept 5 bases outside the gene matches. In germline, CDR1 is MNHEY, CDR2 SVGAGI. CDR3 protein: CASSPGTVSGNTIYF. CDR3 coding DNA: TGTGCCAGCAGCCCCGGGACAGTCTCTGGAAACACCATATATTTT.